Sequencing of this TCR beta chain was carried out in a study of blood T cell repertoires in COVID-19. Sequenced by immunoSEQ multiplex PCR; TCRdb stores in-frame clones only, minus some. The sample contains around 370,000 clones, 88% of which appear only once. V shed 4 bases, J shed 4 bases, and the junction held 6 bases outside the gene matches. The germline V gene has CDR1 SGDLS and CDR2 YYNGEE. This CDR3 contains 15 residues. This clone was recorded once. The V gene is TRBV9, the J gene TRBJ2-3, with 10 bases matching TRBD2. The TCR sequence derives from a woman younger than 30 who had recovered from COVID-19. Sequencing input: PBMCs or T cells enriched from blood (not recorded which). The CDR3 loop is CASSSSGGEADTQYF. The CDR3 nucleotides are TGTGCCAGCAGCTCAAGCGGGGGGGAAGCAGATACGCAGTATTTT.